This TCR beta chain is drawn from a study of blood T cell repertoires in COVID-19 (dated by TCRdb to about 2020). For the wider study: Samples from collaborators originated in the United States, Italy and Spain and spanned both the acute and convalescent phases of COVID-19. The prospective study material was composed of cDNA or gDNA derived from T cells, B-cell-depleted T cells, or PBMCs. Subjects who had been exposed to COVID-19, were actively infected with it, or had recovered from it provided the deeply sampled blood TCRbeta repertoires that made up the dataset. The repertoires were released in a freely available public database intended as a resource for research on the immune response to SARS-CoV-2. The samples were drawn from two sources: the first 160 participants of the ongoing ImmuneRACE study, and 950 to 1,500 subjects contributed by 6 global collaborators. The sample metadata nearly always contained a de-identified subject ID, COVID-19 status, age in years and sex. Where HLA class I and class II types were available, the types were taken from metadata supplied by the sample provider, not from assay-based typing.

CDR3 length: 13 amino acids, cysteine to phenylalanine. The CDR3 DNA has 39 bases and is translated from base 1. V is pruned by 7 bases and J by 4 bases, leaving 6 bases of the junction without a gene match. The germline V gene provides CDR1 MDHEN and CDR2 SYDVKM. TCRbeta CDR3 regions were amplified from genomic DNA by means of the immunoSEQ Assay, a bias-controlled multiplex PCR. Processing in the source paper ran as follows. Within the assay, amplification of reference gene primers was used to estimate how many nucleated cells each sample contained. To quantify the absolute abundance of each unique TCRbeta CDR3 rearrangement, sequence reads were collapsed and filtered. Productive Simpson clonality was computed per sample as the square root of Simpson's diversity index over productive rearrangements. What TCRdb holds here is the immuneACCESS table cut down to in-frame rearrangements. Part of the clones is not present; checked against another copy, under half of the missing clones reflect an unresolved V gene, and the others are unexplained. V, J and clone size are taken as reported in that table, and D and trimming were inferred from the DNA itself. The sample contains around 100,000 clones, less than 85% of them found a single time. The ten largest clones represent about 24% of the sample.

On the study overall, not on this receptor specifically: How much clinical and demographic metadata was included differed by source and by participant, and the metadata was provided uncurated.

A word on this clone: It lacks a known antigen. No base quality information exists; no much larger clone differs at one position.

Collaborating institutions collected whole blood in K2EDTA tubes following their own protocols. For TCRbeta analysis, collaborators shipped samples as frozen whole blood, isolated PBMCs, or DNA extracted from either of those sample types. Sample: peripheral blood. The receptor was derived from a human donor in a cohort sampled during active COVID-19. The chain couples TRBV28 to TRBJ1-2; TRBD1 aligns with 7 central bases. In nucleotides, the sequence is TGTGCCAGCATCCCTCCAGGGGGCTATGGCTACACCTTC. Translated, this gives CASIPPGGYGYTF.